These T cell receptor beta chains were read from a single sample in a study of OX40 agonist ivuxolimab in advanced cancers. Measured with immunoSEQ multiplex PCR; TCRdb has only the in-frame clones, and not every one. Found here are 20,000 to 30,000 clones, about 77% of them singletons; the top ten hold approximately 2.2%. This specimen consisted of CD4+ or CD8+ T cells sorted from blood, obtained in a trial of the OX40 agonist ivuxolimab. The receptors here all came from an adult with an advanced solid tumor such as melanoma, head and neck, liver or kidney cancer. Each CDR3 is given with its conserved first and last residue. A D gene is named only where the DNA matches it firmly. Size is stated for part of the rows, as once, few or many counts, or as a class when the clone is expanded.

d_gene	v_gene	abundance	j_gene	CDR3nt	CDR3aa
TRBD1	TRBV6-6	.	TRBJ1-4	TGTGCCAGCAGGTCCGGGACAGGGGGTAATGAAAAACTGTTTTTT	CASRSGTGGNEKLFF
TRBD2	TRBV11-1	.	TRBJ2-2	TGTGCCAGCAGCTTTGCGGGAGCGAACACCGGGGAGCTGTTTTTT	CASSFAGANTGELFF
TRBD1	TRBV6-5	few	TRBJ2-1	TGTGCCAGCAGCACAGGGGGCTCTTACAATGAGCAGTTCTTC	CASSTGGSYNEQFF
.	TRBV7-6	.	TRBJ2-6	TGTGCCAGCAGCTTAGGACAGGCCAACTCTGGGGCCAACGTCCTGACTTTC	CASSLGQANSGANVLTF
TRBD2	TRBV9	.	TRBJ2-3	TGTGCCAGCAGCGCCCCCCCGGGGGGTCCTGGGACAGATACGCAGTATTTT	CASSAPPGGPGTDTQYF
TRBD2	TRBV4-2	once	TRBJ2-1	TGTGCCAGCAGCCGAGGACTAGCGATCGACAATGAGCAGTTCTTC	CASSRGLAIDNEQFF
.	TRBV30	.	TRBJ2-7	TGTGCCTGGAGCGACAAAGGACAGTATCAGTACTTC	CAWSDKGQYQYF
.	TRBV15	.	TRBJ2-7	TGTGCCACCAGCGGTGGGGGACATAGCTCCTACGAGCAGTACTTC	CATSGGGHSSYEQYF
TRBD2	TRBV28	.	TRBJ2-7	TGTGCCAGCAGCCCCAGCGGGAATCCTCGGGGGGAGCAGTACTTC	CASSPSGNPRGEQYF
TRBD1	TRBV5-1	.	TRBJ1-2	TGCGCCAGCACTATGATGACAGGGAACTATGGCTACACCTTC	CASTMMTGNYGYTF
.	TRBV6-5	.	TRBJ1-5	TGTGCCAGCAGCCCTAGGAGGGGAAGTCAGCCCCAGCATTTT	CASSPRRGSQPQHF
.	TRBV6-6	.	TRBJ2-6	TGTGCCAGCAGTTTAACAGGGTCTGGGGCCAACGTCCTGACTTTC	CASSLTGSGANVLTF
.	TRBV18	.	TRBJ1-1	TGTGCCAGCTCACCTAACGGCGGACAAAACACTGAAGCTTTCTTT	CASSPNGGQNTEAFF
.	TRBV7-2	.	TRBJ1-1	TGTGCCAGCAGCTTAGGCACTGAAGCTTTCTTT	CASSLGTEAFF
.	TRBV7-3	.	TRBJ2-5	TGTGCCAGCAGCTTAATCGGGCTAGCCAGGGAGACCCAGTACTTC	CASSLIGLARETQYF
TRBD1	TRBV28	.	TRBJ2-7	TGTGCCAGCAGCCGCCCCCTGACAGGGGGCGAGCAGTACTTC	CASSRPLTGGEQYF
.	TRBV21-1	.	TRBJ1-1	TGTGCCAGCAGCAAAGTAGAGGCTCCGAACACTGAAGCTTTCTTT	CASSKVEAPNTEAFF
.	TRBV28	once	TRBJ1-3	TGTGCCAGCAGTTTTTTCCGGACGGCTGGAAACACCATATATTTT	CASSFFRTAGNTIYF
.	TRBV7-2	.	TRBJ1-2	TGTGCCAGCAGCTTAAATCAGAACTATGGCTACACCTTC	CASSLNQNYGYTF
.	TRBV5-1	.	TRBJ2-2	TGCGCCAGCAGCCCGGCCTCGAACACCGGGGAGCTGTTTTTT	CASSPASNTGELFF
TRBD2	TRBV27	.	TRBJ2-3	TGTGCCAGCAGTACCCTGACTAGCGCGAGCACAGATACGCAGTATTTT	CASSTLTSASTDTQYF
TRBD2	TRBV7-9	.	TRBJ2-2	TGTGCCAGCAGCTTACGGCTAGCGGGGCCCTCGGGGACCGGGGAGCTGTTTTTT	CASSLRLAGPSGTGELFF
TRBD2	TRBV5-1	.	TRBJ2-3	TGCGCCAGCAGCCCGGGACTAGCGGGGCCCACAGATACGCAGTATTTT	CASSPGLAGPTDTQYF
TRBD1	TRBV5-4	.	TRBJ2-5	TGTGCCGGCAGCTCCGGACAGGGTCAAGAGACCCAGTACTTC	CAGSSGQGQETQYF
.	TRBV11-3	.	TRBJ2-7	TGTGCCAGCAGCTTAAGCAGGGAGAGCGAGCAGTACTTC	CASSLSRESEQYF
.	TRBV7-3	.	TRBJ2-2	TGTGCCAGCAGCTTGGGACTGGACACCGGGGAGCTGTTTTTT	CASSLGLDTGELFF
TRBD2	TRBV5-4	.	TRBJ2-5	TGTGCCAGCAGCTTGGCCGTGGGAGGGCAGGAGACCCAGTACTTC	CASSLAVGGQETQYF
.	TRBV5-1	.	TRBJ1-2	TGCGCCAGCAGCTTCCAACCTACAAACGTCGGCTACACCTTC	CASSFQPTNVGYTF
TRBD1	TRBV4-2	.	TRBJ1-1	TGTGCCAGCAGCCAGGAGACAGGGTCTTACACTGAAGCTTTCTTT	CASSQETGSYTEAFF
.	TRBV28	.	TRBJ2-5	TGTGCCAGCAGTCGCCCTTCGAGGCCGGAGACCCAGTACTTC	CASSRPSRPETQYF
.	TRBV15	.	TRBJ1-1	TGTGCCACCAGCGGGCAGAGGGAAACTGAAGCTTTCTTT	CATSGQRETEAFF